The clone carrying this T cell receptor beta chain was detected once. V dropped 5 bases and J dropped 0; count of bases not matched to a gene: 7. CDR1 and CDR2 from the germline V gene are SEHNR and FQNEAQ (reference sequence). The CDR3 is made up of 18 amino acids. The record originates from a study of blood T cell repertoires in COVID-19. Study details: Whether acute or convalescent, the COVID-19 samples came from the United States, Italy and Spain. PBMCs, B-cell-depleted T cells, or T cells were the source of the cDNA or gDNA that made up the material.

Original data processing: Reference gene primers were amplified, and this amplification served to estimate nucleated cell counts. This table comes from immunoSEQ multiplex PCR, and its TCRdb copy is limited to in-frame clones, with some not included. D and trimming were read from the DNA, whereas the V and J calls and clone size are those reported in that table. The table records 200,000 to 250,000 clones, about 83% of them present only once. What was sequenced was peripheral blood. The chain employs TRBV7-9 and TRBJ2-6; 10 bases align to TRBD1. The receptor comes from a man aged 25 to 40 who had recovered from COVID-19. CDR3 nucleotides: TGTGCCAGCAGCAACAGACAGGGGGCTTACTCTGGGGCCAACGTCCTGACTTTC. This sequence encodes CASSNRQGAYSGANVLTF.